Given below is one TCR beta chain in context. Its antigen is not identified. Data came from immunoSEQ multiplex PCR; TCRdb stores just in-frame clones and leaves some out. The data show about 98,000 clones, approximately 93% seen once. The data originate from a study of OX40 agonist ivuxolimab in advanced cancers. Study overall: Patients in dose escalation had liver, melanoma, kidney or head and neck cancers. Checkpoint inhibitors had been given previously to 40% of patients.

Study-wide results and caveats: Patients who responded partially at 0.1-3.0 mg/kg showed clonal expansion ranking among the lowest.

The receptor's source is an adult with an advanced solid tumor such as melanoma, head and neck, liver or kidney cancer. This specimen was CD4+ or CD8+ T cells sorted from blood, taken in a trial of the OX40 agonist ivuxolimab.

CDR3 bases: TGTGCCATCAGTGACAGCCTAGCCCCTTATGGCTACACCTTC. Residues: CAISDSLAPYGYTF. The rearrangement links TRBV10-3 to TRBJ1-2; no firm D call. The germline V gene encodes CDR1 ENHRY and CDR2 SYGVKD. The germline V and J ends were trimmed by 3 bases and 5 bases, with 13 bases remaining between them. This CDR3 contains 14 residues.